This paragraph covers one T cell receptor beta chain sequence. It has no known antigen specificity. No base qualities exist here, and no much larger clone lies one base off it. The data stem from a study of CD8 T cells in Susac syndrome (dated by TCRdb to between 2019 and 2020). Background for the entire study: Repertoire sequencing was used to test whether CD8+ T cell activation and differentiation in Susac syndrome was antigen driven. Clonality of the CD8+ T cell repertoire was compared between more than 10 healthy donors, approximately 14 Susac syndrome patients and roughly 16 multiple sclerosis patients.

A distance of 14 bases separates the germline ends of V and J, which lose 0 bases and 6 bases respectively. Measured from the cysteine to the phenylalanine, the CDR3 is 15 residues long. Only the CDR3 DNA stays, 45 bases, in frame from base 1. CDR1 LGHNA and CDR2 YSLEER were looked up in the germline V gene. The full study reports these points: The number of individuals in the TCR sequencing and HLA analysis was recognized as being relatively small.

RNA was extracted with the RNeasy kit and roughly 0.5 to 1 ug was reverse transcribed using random hexamers. The immunoSEQ multiplex PCR assay, which covers 54 Vbeta and 13 Jbeta segments, was used to amplify TCR beta CDR3 regions. PCR amplification bias was corrected using a synthetic template baseline for primer optimization and computational correction. In the paper's pipeline: Reads were annotated to V, D and J genes according to IMGT and were analyzed with immunoSEQ Analyzer, with only productive sequences retained. Clonality was calculated as one minus the Shannon entropy normalized by log2 of the number of productive unique sequences. For each patient and control, public and private clones were evaluated within the 100 most prevalent clones. Clones were defined as Susac-specific if absent from the healthy and MS cohorts, from around 1,000 published viral clones and from other ImmuneACCESS disease sequences. The public reads were run again by TCRdb, first through fastp at Q25 and then through MiXCR, and only productive beta chains were kept. Every distinct CDR3 protein forms one entry, paired with its most common genes and DNA. These V and J calls rely on TCRdb rather than the paper's analysis. In all, the sample holds about 80,000 distinct CDR3 sequences, and over 90% of those were seen once. Of the sample, approximately 0.26% falls within the top ten clones.

Peripheral blood CD8+ and CD4+ T cells from healthy donors, Susac syndrome patients and multiple sclerosis patients were profiled using high-throughput TCR beta sequencing. The healthy donors served as controls matched for age and sex. Bulk CD8+ and CD4+ T cells were purified by magnetic negative isolation, while CD8+ TEMRA cells were enriched using FACS. Blood was collected in EDTA tubes and processed within 24 hours, with PBMCs isolated through density gradient centrifugation. PBMCs intended for TCR sequencing were cryopreserved in liquid nitrogen and thawed later in a water bath at 37 degrees C. A purity of at least 90% was achieved for sorted or isolated CD4+, CD8+ and CD8+ TEMRA cells.

This TCR derives from a human donor in good health. Material for sequencing was CD8+ T cells from PBMCs. The rearrangement combines TRBV4-3 with TRBJ1-1; TRBD1 is perhaps the D gene, given 5 matching bases. The DNA reads as follows: TGCGCCAGCAGCCAAGACGGGGGGTCAGGCGCTGAAGCTTTCTTT. Its protein reads: CASSQDGGSGAEAFF.